These 8 T cell receptor beta chains were all obtained from the same sample, sequenced in a study of blood T cell repertoires in COVID-19. Sequenced by immunoSEQ multiplex PCR; TCRdb stores in-frame clones only, minus some. This table holds 55,000 to 80,000 clones, around 89% found once. Sequencing was carried out using peripheral blood. These receptors originate from a woman aged 60 to 75 with acute or convalescent COVID-19.

Only one count was recorded for this clone. The chain carries TRBV5-1 and TRBJ2-2; 12 bases fit TRBD2. The CDR3 consists of 13 residues. With 3 bases clipped from V and 11 bases from J, the junction kept 2 bases outside the gene matches. Germline values: CDR1 SGHRS, CDR2 YFSETQ. The CDR3: CASSSTSGGELFF. The CDR3 DNA is TGCGCCAGCAGCTCGACTAGCGGGGGAGAGCTGTTTTTT.

The chain joins TRBV7-6 to TRBJ1-4, with 7 bases aligning to TRBD1. The CDR3 runs to 15 residues. Trimming took 1 base from V and 5 from J; bases not matched to a gene: 4. CDR1 is SGHVS, CDR2 FNYEAQ, per germline. The CDR3 region is CASSLGQGPNEKLFF. The CDR3 coding sequence is TGTGCCAGCAGCTTAGGACAGGGCCCAAATGAAAAACTGTTTTTT.

The chain is built from TRBV19 and TRBJ2-3; 10 positions agree with TRBD2. The V and J ends lost 0 bases and 3 bases, in that order; junction bases with no gene match: 6. CDR1 and CDR2 from the germline V gene are LNHDA and SQIVND (reference sequence). The CDR3 totals 17 residues. CDR3 in amino acids: CASSIEASGRGTDTQYF. As DNA, the CDR3 is TGTGCCAGTAGTATAGAAGCTAGCGGGAGAGGGACAGATACGCAGTATTTT.

Of note for this clone: Other DNA sequences in this specimen translate into the identical CDR3. The gene calls are TRBV18 and TRBJ1-1, with a weak D call TRBD1 (5 bases). The CDR3 covers 13 residues. The germline V gene has CDR1 KGHSH and CDR2 LQKENI. Trimming stripped 5 bases from V and 2 bases from J, with 9 bases between. The CDR3 DNA is TGTGCCAGCTCAGGGCAGGGTAACACTGAAGCTTTCTTT. Its protein product is CASSGQGNTEAFF.

The gene calls are TRBV7-3 and TRBJ2-1, with TRBD2 identical over 8 bases. J was trimmed by 12 bases and V by 5 bases; bases with no gene match: 12. The CDR3 runs 14 residues. Germline V gene lookup returns CDR1 SGHTA and CDR2 FQGTGA. In DNA, the CDR3 is TGTGCCAGCAGCCCGGGACTAGGGGGGACGGGGCAGTTCTTC. It is translated as CASSPGLGGTGQFF.

The chain links TRBV3-1 (or the pseudogene TRBV3-2) to TRBJ1-2; 11 positions agree with TRBD1. The J segment lost 5 bases and the V segment lost 2 bases, leaving 4 bases of the junction unmatched. This CDR3 spans 15 amino acids. Germline CDR1 is LGHDT and CDR2 is YNNKEL (reference sequence). For the CDR3, the DNA is TGTGCCAGCAGCCAATTGGGGGACAGGGGGTATGGCTACACCTTC. Amino acids: CASSQLGDRGYGYTF.

This clone appeared a single time. The chain is built from TRBV19 and TRBJ2-2; 9 positions match TRBD1. The CDR3 extends over 16 amino acids. CDR1 is LNHDA and CDR2 is SQIVND in the germline V gene (reference sequence). V trimming: 5 bases; J trimming: 4 bases; junction bases outside the gene matches: 8. CDR3 nucleotides: TGTGCCAGTAGTGCAACAGGGGGCAGTGGCACCGGGGAGCTGTTTTTT. This codes for CASSATGGSGTGELFF.

The rearrangement joins TRBV7-2 to TRBJ1-1, with TRBD1 matching over 7 bases. This CDR3 has 14 residues. In germline, CDR1 is SGHTA, CDR2 FQGNSA. V lost 5 bases to trimming and J lost 5 bases; unmatched junction nucleotides: 8. The CDR3 DNA sequence: TGTGCCAGCAGCGCCGAGGGGGCGCTTACTGAAGCTTTCTTT. Residues: CASSAEGALTEAFF.